This T cell receptor (beta chain) was sequenced during a study of cytomegalovirus exposure and HLA in healthy donors. General observations from the study: In a later analysis, compared with equally common non-associated chains, HLA-associated beta chains were more expanded.

V shed 4 bases and J 7 bases; nucleotides not matched to a gene: 8. This CDR3 has 15 residues. Germline V CDR1 and CDR2: SGDLS, YYNGEE. Concerning this clone: The antigen is undetermined.

PCR primers comprised 60 Vbeta and 13 Jbeta primers. Method: immunoSEQ multiplex PCR; TCRdb's copy keeps in-frame clones and lacks some. This sample yields approximately 140,000 clones, of which approximately 80% are seen a single time; 2% to 3% belongs to the top ten. The sequence derives from a man aged 50-59 years in good health and CMV-seronegative. V usage is TRBV9 and J usage is TRBJ1-6; 7 bases line up with TRBD1. Sequenced input: PBMCs. The CDR3 DNA follows: TGTGCCAGCAGCCTCGGACAGGCCGTGAATTCACCCCTCCACTTT. Protein product: CASSLGQAVNSPLHF.